These 18 T cell receptor beta chains were all obtained from the same sample, sequenced in a study of identical twins. MiXCR, applied by TCRdb to the 5' RACE reads, yields one record per CDR3 protein. The sample carries fewer than 350,000 distinct CDR3 sequences, roughly 8.6% recorded once. The data were also submitted as part of a second study, on yellow fever vaccine responses in identical twins.

The sample was memory (CD45RO+) T cells sorted from blood. The receptor source for this set is a woman aged 18-29 years in good health.

This clonotype was detected many times. The chain couples TRBV7-9 to TRBJ2-1; no clear D. CDR3 length: 15 amino acids. CDR1 is SEHNR and CDR2 is FQNEAQ in the germline V gene (reference sequence). V was pared by 4 bases and J by 0 bases, with 10 bases between. The CDR3 DNA follows: TGTGCCAGCAGCTACTCGGAAACCTCCTACAATGAGCAGTTCTTC. Encoded protein: CASSYSETSYNEQFF.

Only a few counts were recorded for this clonotype. The chain employs TRBV5-1 and TRBJ2-1; 10 nucleotides line up with TRBD2. The V gene end was trimmed by 2 bases and the J gene end by 9 bases; junction bases not matched to a gene: 8. The CDR3 sequence is 15 residues long. Germline CDR1 is SGHRS and CDR2 is YFSETQ. The CDR3 DNA reads TGCGCCAGCAGCTTTGCCCTAGCGGGAGTCTCTGAGCAGTTCTTC. This codes for CASSFALAGVSEQFF.

This clonotype was observed a handful of times. This chain uses TRBV19 with TRBJ2-6, with D perhaps TRBD1 (5 bases). This CDR3 contains 16 residues. CDR1 is LNHDA, CDR2 SQIVND, per germline (reference sequence). Between the trimmed V and J ends, which lost 6 bases and 0 bases, there was a span of 12 bases. CDR3 loop: CASSWTPSSGANVLTF. The CDR3 nucleotides are TGTGCCAGTAGCTGGACACCGAGCTCTGGGGCCAACGTCCTGACTTTC.

The V call is TRBV9, the J call TRBJ1-2, with 9 bases matching TRBD1. Germline assignment: CDR1 SGDLS and CDR2 YYNGEE. J lost 8 bases, V lost 0 bases, and 2 bases had no gene match. The CDR3 runs to 13 residues. The CDR3 DNA reads TGTGCCAGCAGCGTAGGACAGGGGGAAGGCTACACCTTC. Its translation is CASSVGQGEGYTF.

This clonotype was recorded at least ten times. V gene TRBV6-1 combines with J gene TRBJ2-2; D is ambiguous. The CDR3 has 13 residues. V was pared by 7 bases and J by 3 bases, with 9 bases between. CDR1 is MNHNS, CDR2 SASEGT, per germline. CDR3 sequence reads: CASNGQDTGELFF. The CDR3, as DNA: TGTGCCAGCAATGGCCAAGACACCGGGGAGCTGTTTTTT.

This clonotype came up a few times. This chain links TRBV24-1 with TRBJ2-1, with D uncertain. This CDR3 has 11 amino acids. The germline V and J ends were trimmed by 10 bases and 8 bases, with 11 bases remaining between them. CDR1 is KGHDR and CDR2 is SFDVKD in the germline V gene. The CDR3 bases are TGTGCCACTGGCCGCGGCCATGAGCAGTTCTTC. Amino acids: CATGRGHEQFF.

This clonotype has a count of ten or more. V usage is TRBV20-1 and J usage is TRBJ1-1; a weak D match, TRBD1 (5 bases). Germline V gives CDR1 DFQATT, CDR2 SNEGSKA (reference sequence). Trimming stripped 0 bases from V and 7 bases from J, with 15 bases between. The CDR3 runs to 14 residues. Here the CDR3 DNA reads TGCAGTGCTAGAGATTCGATCAGGGAAATTGAAGCTTTCTTT. Residues: CSARDSIREIEAFF.

This clonotype showed up just a few times. V is TRBV20-1 and J is TRBJ2-3; TRBD2 aligns across 7 bases. The CDR3 is made up of 17 amino acids. V shed 0 bases, J shed 5 bases, and the junction held 14 bases outside the gene matches. Germline CDR1 reads DFQATT; CDR2 reads SNEGSKA (reference sequence). The DNA for the CDR3 is TGCAGTGCTAGAGACATTCTGAGCGGGAATGGAGGAGATACGCAGTATTTT. This gives the protein CSARDILSGNGGDTQYF.

Ten or more counts support this clonotype. The chain links TRBV4-1 to TRBJ2-3, with TRBD2 matching 13 bases. Germline V CDR1 and CDR2: MGHRA, YSYEKL. V lost 3 bases to trimming and J lost 6 bases; unmatched junction nucleotides: 9. The CDR3 loop spans 17 amino acids. DNA for the CDR3: TGCGCCAGCAGCCAGGAACCGGGACTAGCGGGATCGGATACGCAGTATTTT. Its translation: CASSQEPGLAGSDTQYF.

This clonotype came up a few times. The chain carries TRBV5-1 and TRBJ2-3, with 12 positions matching TRBD2. Germline-derived CDR1 and CDR2 are SGHRS and YFSETQ. This CDR3 has 16 residues. Trimming took 2 bases from V and 4 from J; bases not matched to a gene: 5. The CDR3 nucleotides read TGCGCCAGCAGCTTAACTAGCGGGGGGCATGCAGATACGCAGTATTTT. The encoded protein is CASSLTSGGHADTQYF.

The chain couples TRBV6-4 to TRBJ2-7; 10 nucleotides align to TRBD2. The CDR3 totals 15 residues. V was clipped by 5 bases and J by 2 bases; unmatched bases: 6. Germline V lookup: CDR1 MRHNA, CDR2 SNTAGT. In DNA form, the CDR3 reads TGTGCCAGCAGTCCGACTAGCGGGCGTCCCTACGAGCAGTACGTC. It encodes CASSPTSGRPYEQYV.

This clonotype was recorded many times. V usage is TRBV5-1 and J usage is TRBJ2-3; D is possibly TRBD1 (5 bases). This CDR3 has 14 amino acids. The germline gives CDR1 SGHRS, CDR2 YFSETQ. Trimming stripped 0 bases from V and 6 bases from J, with 11 bases between. CDR3 sequence reads: CASSLGGQRDTQYF. DNA for the CDR3: TGCGCCAGCAGCTTGGGGGGCCAGCGCGATACGCAGTATTTT.

In its sample, this clonotype was seen many times. The CDR3 coding sequence is TGCAGTGCTAGAGCCGGACTAGCGGGAGACACCGGGGAGCTGTTTTTT. Encoded protein: CSARAGLAGDTGELFF. J is TRBJ2-2 and V is TRBV20-1, with 13 positions matching TRBD2. The CDR3 runs to 16 residues. Looked up from germline, CDR1 is DFQATT and CDR2 is SNEGSKA (reference sequence). After removal of 1 base from V and 3 bases from J, the junction contained 2 bases not matched to a gene.

In its sample, this clonotype was seen a few times. V usage is TRBV7-2 and J usage is TRBJ2-7; 7 bases fit TRBD2. With V trimmed by 4 bases and J by 2 bases, 8 bases remained unmatched. CDR1 is SGHTA and CDR2 is FQGNSA in the germline V gene. The CDR3 is 15 amino acids. The CDR3: CASSSGVAGAYEQYF. In DNA, the CDR3 is TGTGCCAGCAGCTCCGGTGTAGCGGGTGCCTACGAGCAGTACTTC.

This clonotype was seen at least ten times. This chain uses TRBV10-3 with TRBJ2-7; D gene uncertain. CDR1 is ENHRY, CDR2 SYGVKD, per germline. Trimming took off 2 bases at V and 6 bases at J, with 8 bases between the two ends. The CDR3 is 12 residues long. Written as DNA, the CDR3 is TGTGCCATCAGTGAGCCGCAGAGCGAGCAGTACTTC. Its protein is CAISEPQSEQYF.

This clonotype was detected a few times. The chain is built from TRBV20-1 and TRBJ2-4; 8 positions match TRBD2. Germline-derived CDR1 and CDR2 are DFQATT and SNEGSKA (reference sequence). Trimming removed 0 bases from V and 0 bases from J; junction bases left unmatched: 7. This CDR3 contains 17 residues. The CDR3 region has the DNA TGCAGTGCTAGAGATCTTGGGCTAGCGGGAGCCAAAAACATTCAGTACTTC. This translates into CSARDLGLAGAKNIQYF.

This clonotype was detected ten times or more. This sequence joins TRBV20-1 and TRBJ1-4; perhaps TRBD1 as D (6 bases). V was trimmed by 1 base and J by 7 bases, leaving 16 bases between them. Germline loops: CDR1 DFQATT, CDR2 SNEGSKA (reference sequence). This CDR3 region has 15 residues. In DNA form, the CDR3 reads TGCAGTGCTAGAGCCGGGGGACACCCTCTTGAAAAACTGTTTTTT. This encodes CSARAGGHPLEKLFF.

The chain couples TRBV6-2 or TRBV6-3 to TRBJ2-5; 10 bases align to TRBD2. CDR3 length equals 21 residues. Trimming removed 2 bases from V and 5 bases from J; junction bases left unmatched: 23. Per germline, CDR1 MNHEY and CDR2 SVGEGT. Here the CDR3 reads CASSYPPAASGRVSRGETQYF. The CDR3 DNA reads as TGTGCCAGCAGTTACCCTCCTGCGGCTAGCGGGAGAGTAAGTCGCGGGGAGACCCAGTACTTC.